The next 15 T cell receptor beta chains were all read from a single sample in a study of blood T cell repertoires in COVID-19. Assay used: immunoSEQ multiplex PCR; TCRdb lists only in-frame clones, some missing. Found here are roughly 280,000 clones, about 88% of them singletons; the top ten hold 3.6%. Source material: peripheral blood. These receptors were collected from a man between 18 and 29 years old with active or convalescent COVID-19.

This chain joins TRBV5-1 and TRBJ1-5; a possible D gene is TRBD1 (6 bases). This CDR3 has 13 amino acids. Trimming took off 0 bases at V and 5 bases at J, with 6 bases between the two ends. Germline V gives CDR1 SGHRS, CDR2 YFSETQ. This CDR3 is CASSLGQDQPQHF. The CDR3 DNA is TGCGCCAGCAGCTTGGGACAGGATCAGCCCCAGCATTTT.

The rearrangement links TRBV10-2 to TRBJ2-5; the D is unclear. The V gene lost 6 bases and the J gene lost 5 bases, with 13 bases spanning the gap. The V gene's germline CDR1 is WSHSY and CDR2 SAAADI. The CDR3 loop spans 13 amino acids. Here the CDR3 reads CASRVTSRETQYF. In DNA form, the CDR3 reads TGCGCCAGCAGGGTGACATCCCGGGAGACCCAGTACTTC.

V is TRBV9 and J is TRBJ1-1, with D unclear. Trimming stripped 3 bases from V and 2 bases from J, with 5 bases between. Germline CDR1 SGDLS, CDR2 YYNGEE. This CDR3 contains 12 residues. CDR3 coding DNA: TGTGCCAGCAGCGCCCTCAACACTGAAGCTTTCTTT. Translation: CASSALNTEAFF.

V is TRBV6-5 and J is TRBJ2-1; possibly TRBD2 for D (6 bases). The germline V gene has CDR1 MNHEY and CDR2 SVGAGI. The CDR3 has 11 amino acids. The V gene lost 8 bases and the J gene lost 11 bases, with 13 bases spanning the gap. Here the CDR3 DNA reads TGTGCCAGCTCGGGGACTTCGCAGCAGTTCTTC. It specifies CASSGTSQQFF.

The chain uses TRBV12-3 or TRBV12-4 and TRBJ2-1; TRBD1 agrees at 8 bases. The CDR3 runs to 13 residues. Trimming at V came to 6 bases and at J to 5 bases, leaving 3 bases not matched to a gene. CDR3 residues: CASSDRGNNEQFF. As DNA, the CDR3 is TGTGCCAGCAGCGACAGGGGAAACAATGAGCAGTTCTTC.

The chain employs TRBV29-1 and TRBJ2-2; a possible D gene is TRBD2 (6 bases). The CDR3 runs to 14 residues. The germline CDR1 and CDR2 sequences are SQVTM and ANQGSEA. Trimming removed 7 bases from V and 2 bases from J, with 14 bases in between. CDR3 sequence: CSAGTLLNTGELFF. CDR3 in DNA: TGCAGCGCCGGGACTCTCCTTAACACCGGGGAGCTGTTTTTT.

The chain employs TRBV11-3 and TRBJ2-7; TRBD1 is a possible D gene (5 bases). The germline V gene encodes CDR1 SGHNT and CDR2 YENEEA. Trimming removed 2 bases at V and 0 bases at J, with 8 bases between. This CDR3 has 14 residues. The CDR3 bases are TGTGCCAGCAGCTTAAACAGGTTCTCCTACGAGCAGTACTTC. Translation: CASSLNRFSYEQYF.

V gene TRBV30 combines with J gene TRBJ1-5, with D unclear. This CDR3 is built from 12 residues. Per the germline V gene, CDR1 is GTSNPN and CDR2 is SVGIG (reference sequence). The V end was cut by 2 bases, the J end by 4 bases, with 6 bases between. The CDR3 DNA sequence: TGTGCCTGGAGTAAGGAGAATCAGCCCCAGCATTTT. Encoded protein: CAWSKENQPQHF.

V and J are TRBV6-5 and TRBJ1-5; tentative D call: TRBD1 (6 bases). V was clipped by 11 bases and J by 7 bases, with 21 bases between them. CDR3 length equals 14 residues. Germline V gene data show CDR1 as MNHEY and CDR2 as SVGAGI. The CDR3 loop is CAWAGQSRRQPQHF. For the CDR3, the DNA is TGTGCCTGGGCCGGACAGAGCCGGAGACAGCCCCAGCATTTT.

The chain has TRBV24-1 and TRBJ1-2; 7 nucleotides agree with TRBD1. The CDR3 spans 13 residues. CDR1 and CDR2 (germline): KGHDR, SFDVKD. V lost 11 bases to trimming and J lost 2 bases; unmatched junction nucleotides: 7. The CDR3 bases are TGTGCCATACGGGACAGAACCAACTATGGCTACACCTTC. Protein sequence: CAIRDRTNYGYTF.

The rearrangement joins TRBV2 to TRBJ2-1; TRBD1 is a possible D gene (6 bases). V lost 3 bases and J 5 bases, leaving 17 bases between the germline ends. From germline, CDR1 is SNHLY and CDR2 FYNNEI. This CDR3 is built from 16 residues. Here the CDR3 DNA reads TGTGCCAGCAGTGAGCAGGGGTTATCAGGAAACAATGAGCAGTTCTTC. Translated, it gives CASSEQGLSGNNEQFF.

This sequence joins TRBV10-3 and TRBJ1-2, with 7 bases identical to TRBD1. CDR3 size: 14 residues. J gave up 6 bases and V 7 bases, and 11 bases lay outside the gene matches. The V gene's germline CDR1 is ENHRY and CDR2 SYGVKD. The CDR3 DNA follows: TGTGCCATCACTCCGGGGCAGGGGGTTGATGGCTACACCTTC. Protein: CAITPGQGVDGYTF.

The V call is TRBV5-1, the J call TRBJ1-1; no clear D. Trimming took 0 bases from V and 8 from J, leaving 20 bases between them. CDR1 is SGHRS and CDR2 is YFSETQ in the germline V gene. This CDR3 has 16 residues. The CDR3 region is CASSLESGDFPTEAFF. The CDR3 region has the DNA TGCGCCAGCAGCTTGGAGAGCGGTGATTTCCCCACCGAAGCTTTCTTT.

V and J are TRBV12-5 and TRBJ2-2, with 9 bases aligning to TRBD1. Germline V lookup: CDR1 LGHNT, CDR2 FRNRAP. V shed 1 base and J 5 bases; nucleotides not matched to a gene: 5. There are 16 residues in the CDR3. In DNA, the CDR3 is TGTGCTAGTGGTTTGGGACAGGGGGTAAGGACCGGGGAGCTGTTTTTT. Protein sequence: CASGLGQGVRTGELFF. The full variable domain, its missing parts supplied by reference TRBV12-5 and TRBJ2-2, is DARVTQTPRHKVTEMGQEVTMRCQPILGHNTVFWYRQTMMQGLELLAYFRNRAPLDDSGMPKDRFSAEMPDATLATLKIQPSEPRDSAVYFCASGLGQGVRTGELFFGEGSRLTVL.

This clone has only a few counts. The chain is built from TRBV30 and TRBJ1-1, with D possibly TRBD1 on 5 matching bases. CDR1 and CDR2 from the germline V gene are GTSNPN and SVGIG (reference sequence). The CDR3 covers 13 residues. V was shortened by 8 bases and J by 3 bases, with 16 bases between the two germline ends. CDR3 residues: CAGYRSSDTEAFF. The CDR3 nucleotides are TGTGCCGGATACAGGAGCTCGGACACTGAAGCTTTCTTT.